What follows are 5 T cell receptor beta chains derived from one specimen sequenced in a study of T cell responses to AZD1222 COVID-19 vaccine. Assay used: immunoSEQ multiplex PCR; TCRdb lists only in-frame clones, some missing. The sample shows about 160,000 clones, about nine tenths of them seen only once. The starting material was peripheral blood, obtained on day 0 of AZD1222 vaccination. Receptors originate from an adult in good health.

CDR3 sequence reads: CASSIERPPYEQYF. The CDR3 bases are TGTGCCAGTAGTATCGAACGACCCCCCTACGAGCAGTACTTC. The chain links TRBV19 to TRBJ2-7; D gene uncertain. The germline gives CDR1 LNHDA, CDR2 SQIVND (reference sequence). Trimming left V 3 bases short and J 2 bases short, with 11 bases between. There are 14 residues in the CDR3.

This chain uses TRBV29-1 with TRBJ1-1; D is undetermined. The germline V gene has CDR1 SQVTM and CDR2 ANQGSEA. Trimming stripped 4 bases from V and 6 bases from J, with 15 bases between. This CDR3 region has 13 residues. The CDR3 here is CSVVVGNDPEAFF. The CDR3 nucleotides read TGCAGCGTTGTAGTAGGGAACGATCCTGAAGCTTTCTTT. The full variable domain, rest sourced from reference TRBV29-1 and TRBJ1-1, is SAVISQKPSRDICQRGTSLTIQCQVDSQVTMMFWYRQQPGQSLTLIATANQGSEATYESGFVIDKFPISRPNLTFSTLTVSNMSPEDSSIYLCSVVVGNDPEAFFGQGTRLTVV.

V usage is TRBV5-8 and J usage is TRBJ1-5, with D possibly being TRBD1 (6 bases). The CDR3 loop spans 14 amino acids. Germline V CDR1 and CDR2: SGHTS, YDEGEE. The ends were cut back, 7 bases at V and 9 bases at J, with 20 bases in the middle. In DNA, the CDR3 is TGTGCCAGCCTGGGAGGGGGTCGGAGTGGGCCCCAGCATTTT. Translated, it gives CASLGGGRSGPQHF.

V usage is TRBV11-2 and J usage is TRBJ2-5; a possible D gene is TRBD1 (7 bases). The CDR3 runs 18 residues. Germline V lookup: CDR1 SGHAT, CDR2 FQNNGV. Trimming took off 5 bases at V and 3 bases at J, with 25 bases between the two ends. The CDR3 DNA follows: TGTGCCAGCAGCCCTCCCGGGGGCGGGCACAGGGGAAAAGAGACCCAGTACTTC. Translating it yields CASSPPGGGHRGKETQYF.

The V gene is TRBV7-6, the J gene TRBJ2-5, with TRBD2 matching 9 bases. V trimming: 8 bases; J trimming: 4 bases; junction bases outside the gene matches: 14. The germline CDR1 and CDR2 sequences are SGHVS and FNYEAQ. The CDR3 totals 16 residues. CDR3 sequence (DNA): TGTGCCAGCGGCACCAAAGCTAGCGGGGTCGGAGAGACCCAGTACTTC. It encodes CASGTKASGVGETQYF.